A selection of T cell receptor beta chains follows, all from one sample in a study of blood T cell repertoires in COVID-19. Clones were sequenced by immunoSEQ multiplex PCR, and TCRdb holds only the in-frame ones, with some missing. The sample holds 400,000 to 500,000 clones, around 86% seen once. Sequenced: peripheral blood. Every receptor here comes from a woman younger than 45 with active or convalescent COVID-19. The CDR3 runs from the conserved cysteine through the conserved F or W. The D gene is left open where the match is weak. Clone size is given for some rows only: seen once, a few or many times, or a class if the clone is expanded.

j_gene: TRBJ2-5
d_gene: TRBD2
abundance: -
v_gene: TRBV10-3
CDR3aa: CAISAGLAGKETQYF
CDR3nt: TGTGCCATCAGTGCGGGACTAGCGGGGAAAGAGACCCAGTACTTC

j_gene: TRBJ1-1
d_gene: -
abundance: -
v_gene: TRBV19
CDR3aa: CASSGGQGQAFF
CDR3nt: TGTGCCAGTAGTGGTGGGCAGGGCCAAGCTTTCTTT

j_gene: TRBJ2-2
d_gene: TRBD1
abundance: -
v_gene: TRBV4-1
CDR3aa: CASSQGQGLGELFF
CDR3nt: TGCGCCAGCAGCCAAGGACAGGGGCTAGGGGAGCTGTTTTTT

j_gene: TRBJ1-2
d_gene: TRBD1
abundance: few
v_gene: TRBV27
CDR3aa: CASSYRTGNYGYTF
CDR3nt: TGTGCCAGCAGTTACCGGACAGGGAACTATGGCTACACCTTC

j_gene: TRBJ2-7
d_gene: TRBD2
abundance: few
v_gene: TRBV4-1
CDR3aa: CASSQDGRGSTYEQYF
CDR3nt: TGCGCCAGCAGCCAAGATGGGAGGGGATCCACCTACGAGCAGTACTTC

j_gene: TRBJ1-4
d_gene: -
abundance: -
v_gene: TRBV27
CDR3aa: CASSLFGNEKLFF
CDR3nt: TGTGCCAGCAGTTTGTTCGGGAATGAAAAACTGTTTTTT

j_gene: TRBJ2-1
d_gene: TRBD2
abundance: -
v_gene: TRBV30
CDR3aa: CAWSVRTSGPSSYNEQFF
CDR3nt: TGTGCCTGGAGTGTACGGACTAGCGGGCCCAGCTCCTACAATGAGCAGTTCTTC

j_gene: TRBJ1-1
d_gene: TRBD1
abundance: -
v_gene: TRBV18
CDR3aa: CASSRRDRGAENTEAFF
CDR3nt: TGTGCCAGCTCACGGCGGGACAGAGGAGCTGAGAACACTGAAGCTTTCTTT

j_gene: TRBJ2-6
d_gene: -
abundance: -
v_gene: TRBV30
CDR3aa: CAWIRVPGANVLTF
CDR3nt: TGTGCCTGGATCAGGGTACCTGGGGCCAACGTCCTGACTTTC

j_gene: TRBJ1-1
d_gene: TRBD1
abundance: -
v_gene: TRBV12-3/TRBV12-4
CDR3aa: CASSGQGAREAFF
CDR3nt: TGTGCCAGCAGTGGACAGGGGGCTCGTGAAGCTTTCTTT

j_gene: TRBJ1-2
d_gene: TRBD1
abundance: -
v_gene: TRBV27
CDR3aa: CASSPTGLSNYGYTF
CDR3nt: TGTGCCAGCAGCCCGACAGGGCTCTCTAACTATGGCTACACCTTC

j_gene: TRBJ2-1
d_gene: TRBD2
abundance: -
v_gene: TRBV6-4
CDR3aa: CASSDPSGRAVSHNEQFF
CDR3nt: TGTGCCAGCAGTGACCCTAGCGGGAGGGCCGTAAGCCACAATGAGCAGTTCTTC

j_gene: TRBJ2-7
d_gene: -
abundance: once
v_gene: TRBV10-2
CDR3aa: CASRGNSYEQYF
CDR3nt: TGCGCCAGCAGGGGCAACTCCTACGAGCAGTACTTC

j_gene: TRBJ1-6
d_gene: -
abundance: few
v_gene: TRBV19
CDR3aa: CASSILDGDNSPLHF
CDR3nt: TGTGCCAGTAGTATCCTCGACGGAGATAATTCACCCCTCCACTTT

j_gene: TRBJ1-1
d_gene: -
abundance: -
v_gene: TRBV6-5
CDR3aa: CASRNTMNTEAFF
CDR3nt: TGTGCCAGCAGGAACACGATGAACACTGAAGCTTTCTTT

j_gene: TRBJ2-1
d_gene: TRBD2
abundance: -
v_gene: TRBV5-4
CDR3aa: CASSRSLAGNEQFF
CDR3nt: TGTGCCAGCAGTCGTAGCCTAGCGGGGAATGAGCAGTTCTTC

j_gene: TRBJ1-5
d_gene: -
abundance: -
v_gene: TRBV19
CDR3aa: CASSAAGGGWPQHF
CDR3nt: TGTGCCAGTAGTGCGGCGGGGGGAGGGTGGCCCCAGCATTTT

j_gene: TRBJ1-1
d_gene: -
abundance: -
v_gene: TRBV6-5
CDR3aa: CASFWRTEAFF
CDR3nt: TGTGCCAGCTTTTGGCGGACTGAAGCTTTCTTT

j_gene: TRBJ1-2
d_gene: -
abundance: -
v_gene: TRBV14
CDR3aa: CASSQGVGLARGGYGYTF
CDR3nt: TGTGCCAGCAGCCAAGGTGTCGGTTTGGCCCGAGGAGGCTATGGCTACACCTTC

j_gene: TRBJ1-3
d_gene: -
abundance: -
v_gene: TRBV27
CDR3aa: CASRDDGFSGNTIYF
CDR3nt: TGTGCCAGCAGGGATGACGGGTTCTCTGGAAACACCATATATTTT

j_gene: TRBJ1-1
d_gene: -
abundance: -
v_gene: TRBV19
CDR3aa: CATNSPNGRENTEAFF
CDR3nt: TGTGCCACTAATTCTCCAAACGGCAGGGAGAACACTGAAGCTTTCTTT

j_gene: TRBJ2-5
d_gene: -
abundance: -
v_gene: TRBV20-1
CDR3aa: CSASGGGETQYF
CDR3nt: TGCAGTGCTAGTGGCGGAGGAGAGACCCAGTACTTC

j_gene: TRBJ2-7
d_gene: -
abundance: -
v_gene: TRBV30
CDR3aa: CALAGTPLYEQYF
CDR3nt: TGTGCCTTGGCCGGGACACCGCTTTACGAGCAGTACTTC

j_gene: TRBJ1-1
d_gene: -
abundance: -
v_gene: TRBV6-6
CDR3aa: CASSYSIGAPRAEAFF
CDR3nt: TGTGCCAGCAGTTACTCGATAGGGGCCCCCAGGGCTGAAGCTTTCTTT

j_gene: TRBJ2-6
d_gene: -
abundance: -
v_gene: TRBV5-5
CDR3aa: CASSPVESGANVLTF
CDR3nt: TGTGCCAGCAGCCCCGTCGAGTCTGGGGCCAACGTCCTGACTTTC

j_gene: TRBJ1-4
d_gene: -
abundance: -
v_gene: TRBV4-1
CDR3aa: CASSQDWRATNEKLFF
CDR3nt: TGCGCCAGCAGCCAAGACTGGAGGGCAACTAATGAAAAACTGTTTTTT

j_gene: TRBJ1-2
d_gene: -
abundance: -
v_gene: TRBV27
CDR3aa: CASSLSYRDYGYTF
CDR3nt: TGTGCCAGCAGTTTATCGTACAGGGACTATGGCTACACCTTC

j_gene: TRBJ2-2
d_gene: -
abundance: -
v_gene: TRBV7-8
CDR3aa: CASSLAGGGTGELFF
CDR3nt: TGTGCCAGCAGCTTAGCGGGAGGTGGAACCGGGGAGCTGTTTTTT

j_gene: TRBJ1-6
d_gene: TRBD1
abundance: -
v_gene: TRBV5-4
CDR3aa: CASSQGDRGLNSPLHF
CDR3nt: TGTGCCAGCAGCCAGGGCGACAGGGGGCTTAATTCACCCCTCCACTTT

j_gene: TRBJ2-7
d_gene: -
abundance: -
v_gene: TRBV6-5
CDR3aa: CASRLRDSYEQYF
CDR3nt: TGTGCCAGCAGACTCCGGGACTCCTACGAGCAGTACTTC

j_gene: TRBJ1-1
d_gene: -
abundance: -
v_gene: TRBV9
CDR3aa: CASSAGGQINTEAFF
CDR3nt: TGTGCCAGCAGCGCGGGAGGGCAGATCAACACTGAAGCTTTCTTT

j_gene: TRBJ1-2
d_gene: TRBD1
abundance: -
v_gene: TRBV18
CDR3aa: CASSPGRDSILYGYTF
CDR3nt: TGTGCCAGCTCACCGGGACGGGACAGCATTCTCTATGGCTACACCTTC

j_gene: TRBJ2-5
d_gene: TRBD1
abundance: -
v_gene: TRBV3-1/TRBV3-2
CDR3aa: CASSQDIGQGAVTQYF
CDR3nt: TGTGCCAGCAGCCAAGATATTGGGCAGGGGGCTGTGACCCAGTACTTC

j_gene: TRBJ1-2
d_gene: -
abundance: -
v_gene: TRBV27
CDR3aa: CASSLSRNYGYTF
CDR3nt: TGTGCCAGCAGTTTATCACGGAACTATGGCTACACCTTC

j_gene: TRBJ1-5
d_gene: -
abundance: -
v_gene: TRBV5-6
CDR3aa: CASSSQGSRGNQPQHF
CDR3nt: TGTGCCAGCAGCTCCCAGGGTTCCCGTGGCAATCAGCCCCAGCATTTT

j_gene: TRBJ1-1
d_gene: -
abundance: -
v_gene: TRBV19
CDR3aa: CASSPGWTEAFF
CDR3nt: TGTGCCAGTAGTCCAGGGTGGACTGAAGCTTTCTTT

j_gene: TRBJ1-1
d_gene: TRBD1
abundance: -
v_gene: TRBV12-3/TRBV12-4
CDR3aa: CASSLGQIEAFF
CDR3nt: TGTGCCAGCAGTTTGGGACAGATTGAAGCTTTCTTT

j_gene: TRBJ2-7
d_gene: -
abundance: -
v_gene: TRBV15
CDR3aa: CATSRDSAYEQYF
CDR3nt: TGTGCCACCAGCCGGGACTCAGCCTACGAGCAGTACTTC

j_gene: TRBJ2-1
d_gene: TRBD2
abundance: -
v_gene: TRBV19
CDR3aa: CASSLAGGNNEQFF
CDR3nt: TGTGCCAGTTCACTAGCGGGGGGAAATAATGAGCAGTTCTTC

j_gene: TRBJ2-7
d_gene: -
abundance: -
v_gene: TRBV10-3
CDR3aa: CAISEGQSYEQYF
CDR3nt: TGTGCCATCAGTGAAGGACAGTCCTACGAGCAGTACTTC

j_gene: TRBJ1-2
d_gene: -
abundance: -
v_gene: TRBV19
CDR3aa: CASSIYPGVIYGYTF
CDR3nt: TGTGCCAGTAGTATCTACCCCGGGGTTATCTATGGCTACACCTTC

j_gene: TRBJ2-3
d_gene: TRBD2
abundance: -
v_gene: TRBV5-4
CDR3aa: CASSAGLALLDSTDTQYF
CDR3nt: TGTGCCAGCAGCGCGGGACTAGCGTTACTCGATAGCACAGATACGCAGTATTTT

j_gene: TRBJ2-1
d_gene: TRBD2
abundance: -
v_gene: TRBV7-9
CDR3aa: CASSLTASGGINEQFF
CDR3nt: TGTGCCAGCAGCTTAACCGCTAGCGGGGGGATAAATGAGCAGTTCTTC